This T cell receptor (beta chain) emerged from a study of T cell changes during pregnancy in multiple sclerosis. Profiled with immunoSEQ multiplex PCR; TCRdb holds only in-frame clones, not every one. The sample includes about 100,000 clones, about 90% seen only once; the top ten take just under 0.8%. V was trimmed by 7 bases and J by 6 bases, leaving 14 bases between them. The germline CDR1 and CDR2 sequences are MNHNS and SASEGT. CDR3 length: 13 amino acids. The chain links TRBV6-1 to TRBJ2-3; D not resolved. The sequenced sample was peripheral blood, obtained in the third trimester of pregnancy. This clonotype was sampled from a female donor in good health, enrolled as a control in a pregnancy study. Here the CDR3 reads CASTLDHMDTQYF. DNA of the CDR3: TGTGCCAGCACTCTAGACCACATGGATACGCAGTATTTT.